One sample yielded the 15 T cell receptor beta chains listed below, sequenced in a study of blood T cell repertoires in COVID-19. Libraries were prepared by immunoSEQ multiplex PCR; TCRdb keeps only in-frame clonotypes and omits some of them. This repertoire shows 150,000 to 200,000 clones, 85% to 95% found once; its top ten account for 0.53%. Sequencing used peripheral blood. These receptor sequences come from a man aged 50-59 years with acute or convalescent COVID-19.

V is TRBV2 and J is TRBJ2-3; tentative D call: TRBD1 (6 bases). V was clipped by 6 bases and J by 1 base, with 8 bases between them. This CDR3 comprises 13 residues. The germline gives CDR1 SNHLY, CDR2 FYNNEI. The CDR3 DNA follows: TGTGCCAGCAGCCGACAGGGCACAGATACGCAGTATTTT. Protein sequence: CASSRQGTDTQYF.

This clone appeared once. An end of the junction does not agree with germline; a read error may underlie this. The genes are TRBV27 and TRBJ2-7; D might be TRBD2 (6 bases). CDR3 length: 13 amino acids. Germline V gives CDR1 MNHEY, CDR2 SMNVEV (reference sequence). CDR3 protein: CVSAAGPIYEQYF. The CDR3 bases are TGTGTCAGCGCGGCGGGACCCATCTACGAGCAGTACTTC.

This clone has only one observation. J is TRBJ1-1 and V is TRBV9, with TRBD1 matching 9 bases. The CDR3 length is 14 residues. The V gene end was trimmed by 2 bases and the J gene end by 5 bases; junction bases not matched to a gene: 4. Per the germline V gene, CDR1 is SGDLS and CDR2 is YYNGEE. The CDR3 sequence is CASSVGTGSTEAFF. The CDR3 DNA reads TGTGCCAGCAGCGTGGGGACAGGGAGTACTGAAGCTTTCTTT.

This chain joins TRBV6-4 and TRBJ2-7; 8 bases are a match to TRBD1. This CDR3 is built from 16 residues. Germline assignment: CDR1 MRHNA and CDR2 SNTAGT. V trimming: 4 bases; J trimming: 0 bases; junction bases outside the gene matches: 8. CDR3 sequence reads: CASSAEGTGSSYEQYV. CDR3 bases: TGTGCCAGCAGTGCCGAAGGGACAGGCAGCTCCTACGAGCAGTACGTC.

This chain connects TRBV5-1 to TRBJ2-1; 7 bases are shared with TRBD2. V trimming: 6 bases; J trimming: 3 bases; junction bases outside the gene matches: 12. Germline assignment: CDR1 SGHRS and CDR2 YFSETQ. This CDR3 has 16 amino acids. The CDR3 sequence is CASTSVAGGGYNEQFF. In DNA, the CDR3 is TGCGCCAGCACTTCGGTGGCGGGCGGGGGCTACAATGAGCAGTTCTTC.

The chain carries TRBV30 and TRBJ2-5; D may be TRBD1 (6 bases). V shed 2 bases and J shed 7 bases, with 8 bases lying between them. Germline V CDR1 and CDR2: GTSNPN, SVGIG (reference sequence). The CDR3 spans 11 residues. Here the CDR3 reads CAWSLGGTQYF. CDR3 coding DNA: TGTGCCTGGAGTTTAGGGGGGACCCAGTACTTC.

The gene calls are TRBV6-5 and TRBJ1-4; tentatively, D is TRBD1 (5 bases). Per the germline V gene, CDR1 is MNHEY and CDR2 is SVGAGI. This CDR3 region has 15 residues. V lost 0 bases and J 7 bases, leaving 12 bases between the germline ends. The CDR3 region is CASSYSGTRGEKLFF. In DNA form, the CDR3 reads TGTGCCAGCAGTTACTCGGGGACTCGGGGTGAAAAACTGTTTTTT.

In its sample, this clone was seen a few times. The rearrangement uses TRBV6-5 and TRBJ1-1; unclear D gene. Trimming cost V 6 bases and J 1 base, with 15 bases left between them. The length of the CDR3 is 15 residues. Germline CDR1 is MNHEY and CDR2 is SVGAGI. The CDR3 nucleotides are TGTGCCAGCAGAAAAAGCCTCTTTGAGAACACTGAAGCTTTCTTT. It specifies CASRKSLFENTEAFF.

This clone was seen just once. The chain recombines TRBV5-4 with TRBJ1-5; D remains unclear. This CDR3 region has 13 residues. Germline loops: CDR1 SGHNT, CDR2 YYREEE (reference sequence). V was clipped by 2 bases and J by 7 bases, with 10 bases between them. The chain's CDR3 is CASSFAGSQPQHF. DNA for the CDR3: TGTGCCAGCAGCTTCGCAGGTTCCCAGCCCCAGCATTTT.

The chain's CDR3 is CSASVTSVEQFF. CDR3 DNA sequence: TGCAGTGCTAGTGTGACTAGCGTTGAGCAGTTCTTC. The chain has TRBV20-1 and TRBJ2-1; 8 bases fit TRBD2. Germline V gene data show CDR1 as DFQATT and CDR2 as SNEGSKA (reference sequence). The length of the CDR3 is 12 residues. V was pared by 3 bases and J by 9 bases, with 4 bases of the junction left unmatched.

J is TRBJ1-1 and V is TRBV11-2; 8 nucleotides match TRBD1. The CDR3 covers 13 residues. Looked up from germline, CDR1 is SGHAT and CDR2 is FQNNGV. Losses at the gene ends were 5 bases for V and 4 bases for J; bases not matched to a gene: 3. CDR3 DNA sequence: TGTGCCAGCAGCATGACAGGGGCCACTGAAGCTTTCTTT. This translates into CASSMTGATEAFF.

This clone was found once. The V gene is TRBV19, the J gene TRBJ2-2; the match to TRBD1 covers 7 bases. V shed 10 bases and J 1 base; nucleotides not matched to a gene: 9. CDR1 and CDR2 (germline): LNHDA, SQIVND (reference sequence). The CDR3 covers 15 residues. The DNA of the CDR3 is TGTGCCACAAAAACAGGGGCCCTGAACACCGGGGAGCTGTTTTTT. Amino acid sequence: CATKTGALNTGELFF.

CDR3 sequence (DNA): TGTGCCAGCAGCTTAAGACAGGGTCCTGGCTACACCTTC. Encoded protein: CASSLRQGPGYTF. The V gene is TRBV7-2, the J gene TRBJ1-2; 7 nucleotides match TRBD1. CDR3 length equals 13 residues. The J segment lost 7 bases and the V segment lost 2 bases, leaving 4 bases of the junction unmatched. CDR1 and CDR2 from the germline V gene are SGHTA and FQGNSA.

J is TRBJ1-4 and V is TRBV5-4; maybe TRBD1 (5 bases). With 0 bases removed from V and 2 bases from J, the gap between germline ends came to 8 bases. The CDR3 runs 15 residues. Germline lookup yields CDR1 SGHNT and CDR2 YYREEE (reference sequence). CDR3 in DNA: TGTGCCAGCAGCTTGGGGTGGGGCACTAATGAAAAACTGTTTTTT. Translation gives CASSLGWGTNEKLFF.

The chain recombines TRBV28 with TRBJ1-5; D is unclear. CDR1 and CDR2 (germline): MDHEN, SYDVKM. The CDR3 loop spans 16 amino acids. Trimming stripped 2 bases from V and 5 bases from J, with 16 bases between. This CDR3 reads CASSLGANSLYQPQHF. The CDR3 nucleotides are TGTGCCAGCAGTTTAGGAGCTAACTCTCTTTATCAGCCCCAGCATTTT.